In its sample, the clone carrying this TCR beta chain was seen a few times. Antigen unknown. CDR3 length equals 14 residues. Trimming took 5 bases from V and 4 from J, leaving 14 bases between them. Germline CDR1 MDHEN, CDR2 SYDVKM. Expressed TCRB transcripts were sequenced because the isolated RNA had all been reverse transcribed beforehand. This table comes from immunoSEQ multiplex PCR, and its TCRdb copy is limited to in-frame clones, with some not included. The top ten clones hold around 0.02% of a sample with about 900,000 clones, 17% of them seen once. The data were obtained in a study of beta chain features in type 1 diabetes. Study conclusions and caveats: For patients, the naive, central memory and Treg TCRB repertoires appeared more alike than for healthy donors. Fewer junction insertions and more nucleotide deletions appeared in type 1 diabetes patients.

A sort by CD45RO/CCR7/CD25/CD127/CD95/CD27 yielded CD4+ naive, central memory, regulatory and stem cell-like memory cells. The sample comprised naive CD4+ T cells from blood. This clonotype was sampled from a young woman in good health. J is TRBJ2-5 and V is TRBV28; D is uncertain. Written as DNA, the CDR3 is TGTGCCAGCAGTACAGCCGCGGTGGGAGAGACCCAGTACTTC. Translated, it gives CASSTAAVGETQYF.